This entry is about one T cell receptor (beta chain). The entry originates in a study of OX40 agonist ivuxolimab in advanced cancers. The method was immunoSEQ multiplex PCR; TCRdb's version includes in-frame clones alone and lacks a portion of them. The sample holds 73,000 or so clones, about 81% seen once. This CDR3 spans 15 amino acids. V shed 1 base and J 9 bases; nucleotides not matched to a gene: 9. Germline CDR1 SGHDN, CDR2 FVKESK. This TCR was sampled from an adult with an advanced solid tumor such as melanoma, head and neck, liver or kidney cancer. The rearrangement joins TRBV14 to TRBJ2-1; 7 positions agree with TRBD2. Sequencing used CD4+ or CD8+ T cells sorted from blood, obtained in a trial of the OX40 agonist ivuxolimab. The CDR3 sequence is CASSQAAGVGSEQFF. The DNA for the CDR3 is TGTGCCAGCAGCCAAGCGGCGGGAGTGGGGTCTGAGCAGTTCTTC.